These T cell receptor beta chains were read from a single sample in a study of blood T cell repertoires in COVID-19. Profiled with immunoSEQ multiplex PCR; TCRdb holds only in-frame clones, not every one. Among some 58,000 clones listed, over 70% were seen once. Material: peripheral blood. The receptors shown here come from a human donor in a cohort sampled during active COVID-19. Both conserved end residues are part of each CDR3. A D gene is named only where the DNA matches it firmly. Size tells how often a clone was seen (once, few, many) or the class of an expanded clone, and some rows leave it out.

d_call j_call v_call clone_size cdr3_nt cdr3_aa
NA TRBJ2-7 TRBV3-1/TRBV3-2 few TGTGCCAGCAGCCAATCAAGCAGGGGCAACGAGCAGTACTTC CASSQSSRGNEQYF
NA TRBJ2-5 TRBV4-1 once TGCGCCAGCAGCCTACTACCGCGGGAGACCCAGTACTTC CASSLLPRETQYF
NA TRBJ1-1 TRBV19 NA TGTGCCAGTAGTATAGATAGTAAGGGGTCAACTGAAGCTTTCTTT CASSIDSKGSTEAFF
NA TRBJ2-2 TRBV13 NA TGTGCCAGCAGCTTAGAGGCAGGGGCCGGGGAGCTGTTTTTT CASSLEAGAGELFF
NA TRBJ2-4 TRBV5-6 NA TGTGCCAGCAGCTTGGGCTATACAGTGCACATTCAGTACTTC CASSLGYTVHIQYF
NA TRBJ1-2 TRBV5-6 NA TGTGCCAGCAGCTCAGGAGGGGCAGTAGGCTATGGCTACACCTTC CASSSGGAVGYGYTF
NA TRBJ2-7 TRBV11-1 NA TGTGCCAGCAGCCGTACAGGGACTACCTACGAGCAGTACTTC CASSRTGTTYEQYF
NA TRBJ2-2 TRBV7-2 NA TGTGCCAGCAAAAAAAGGTCCCAGGGGACCGGGGAGCTGTTTTTT CASKKRSQGTGELFF
NA TRBJ2-6 TRBV12-3/TRBV12-4 NA TGTGCCAGCAGACTCTCTGGGGCCAACGTCCTGACTTTC CASRLSGANVLTF
NA TRBJ2-7 TRBV4-2 few TGTGCCAGCAGCCAATCCTACCGGGAGCGGGACGAGCAGTACTTC CASSQSYRERDEQYF
TRBD2 TRBJ2-1 TRBV7-3 NA TGTGCCAGCAGCTTAAGTCTGGCCAGCGGGAGTCTCCTGTTCTTC CASSLSLASGSLLFF
TRBD1 TRBJ2-3 TRBV5-1 NA TGCGCCAGCAGCCCGGACAGGGCTGGAGATACGCAGTATTTT CASSPDRAGDTQYF
NA TRBJ2-1 TRBV30 NA TGTGCCTGGACGGTACCGGACTACCGCTACAATGAGCAGTTCTTC CAWTVPDYRYNEQFF
TRBD1 TRBJ1-5 TRBV15 once TGTGCCACCAGCAAACGACAGGGTCCAAGTCAGCCCCAGCATTTT CATSKRQGPSQPQHF
NA TRBJ2-7 TRBV3-1/TRBV3-2 once TGTGCCAGCAGCCTAACCGGGGTGCAGTACTTC CASSLTGVQYF